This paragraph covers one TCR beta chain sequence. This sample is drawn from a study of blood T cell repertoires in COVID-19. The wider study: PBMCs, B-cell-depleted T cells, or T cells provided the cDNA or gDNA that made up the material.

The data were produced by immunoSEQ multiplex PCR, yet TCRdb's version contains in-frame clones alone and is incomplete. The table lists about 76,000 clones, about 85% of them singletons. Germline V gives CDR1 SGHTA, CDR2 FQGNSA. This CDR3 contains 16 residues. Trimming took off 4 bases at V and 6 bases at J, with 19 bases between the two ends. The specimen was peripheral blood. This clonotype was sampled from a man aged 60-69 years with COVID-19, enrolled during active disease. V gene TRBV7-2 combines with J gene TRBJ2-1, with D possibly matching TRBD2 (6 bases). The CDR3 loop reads CASSSRSGTYANEQFF. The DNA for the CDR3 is TGTGCCAGCAGCTCCCGTAGCGGAACATACGCCAATGAGCAGTTCTTC.